These 20 T cell receptor beta chains came from one sample sequenced in a study of cytomegalovirus exposure and HLA in healthy donors. Use of 60 Vbeta and 13 Jbeta primers characterized the PCR. Sequencing used immunoSEQ multiplex PCR; TCRdb keeps in-frame clones, though not all of them. Altogether 65,000 to 85,000 clones are present, 86% being singletons, with the ten largest covering roughly 2%. The specimen sequenced was PBMCs. These receptors originate from a woman aged 25 to 45 in good health and CMV-seronegative.

The rearrangement uses TRBV5-1 and TRBJ2-7; D not resolved. Trimming cost V 1 base and J 5 bases, with 13 bases left between them. The CDR3 is 14 residues long. Germline assignment: CDR1 SGHRS and CDR2 YFSETQ. CDR3 nucleotide sequence: TGCGCCAGCAGCTTGCTTGGATCGGGTGACGAGCAGTACTTC. This gives the protein CASSLLGSGDEQYF.

V gene TRBV7-2 combines with J gene TRBJ2-7; no definite D call. Trimming removed 3 bases from V and 8 bases from J, with 14 bases in between. Germline V CDR1 and CDR2: SGHTA, FQGNSA. The CDR3 extends over 13 amino acids. The CDR3 protein is CASSFHSLSQQYF. The DNA of the CDR3 is TGTGCCAGCAGCTTTCATTCACTATCACAGCAGTACTTC.

The chain joins TRBV9 to TRBJ2-5, with 12 bases lining up with TRBD2. The length of the CDR3 is 17 residues. V dropped 3 bases and J dropped 5; count of bases not matched to a gene: 11. Germline lookup yields CDR1 SGDLS and CDR2 YYNGEE. For the CDR3, the DNA is TGTGCCAGCAGCGCCCGACTAGCGGGAGTTGAATCGGAGACCCAGTACTTC. Protein sequence: CASSARLAGVESETQYF.

The chain uses TRBV28 and TRBJ1-1, with D perhaps TRBD1 (5 bases). Germline CDR1 is MDHEN and CDR2 is SYDVKM. CDR3 length equals 16 residues. V was shortened by 4 bases and J by 5 bases, with 20 bases between the two germline ends. CDR3 protein: CASSSLYGGEDTEAFF. As DNA, the CDR3 is TGTGCCAGCAGTTCTCTATACGGGGGGGAGGATACTGAAGCTTTCTTT. The whole variable domain, remainder taken from reference TRBV28 and TRBJ1-1, is DVKVTQSSRYLVKRTGEKVFLECVQDMDHENMFWYRQDPGLGLRLIYFSYDVKMKEKGDIPEGYSVSREKKERFSLILESASTNQTSMYLCASSSLYGGEDTEAFFGQGTRLTVV.

V usage is TRBV28 and J usage is TRBJ2-1, with TRBD2 matching 7 bases. The CDR3 has 17 residues. With V trimmed by 0 bases and J by 5 bases, 10 bases remained unmatched. From germline, CDR1 is MDHEN and CDR2 SYDVKM. The CDR3 DNA reads TGTGCCAGCAGTTTATGGGGTTCGGGAGGTCCCCACAATGAGCAGTTCTTC. Protein: CASSLWGSGGPHNEQFF.

V and J are TRBV6-1 and TRBJ2-3, with TRBD2 matching 8 bases. After removal of 6 bases from V and 0 bases from J, the junction contained 8 bases not matched to a gene. The CDR3 loop spans 16 amino acids. Germline CDR1 MNHNS, CDR2 SASEGT. As DNA, the CDR3 is TGTGCCAGCAGCGAACTAGCGGACCTTAGCACAGATACGCAGTATTTT. It translates to CASSELADLSTDTQYF.

The V gene is TRBV28, the J gene TRBJ2-3, with 13 bases identical to TRBD2. The CDR3 sequence is 18 residues long. The germline gives CDR1 MDHEN, CDR2 SYDVKM. The V gene end was trimmed by 8 bases and the J gene end by 0 bases; junction bases not matched to a gene: 11. CDR3 nucleotide sequence: TGTGCCAGCGCCGCCGAGACTAGCGGGAGGACTAGCACAGATACGCAGTATTTT. Translating gives CASAAETSGRTSTDTQYF.

The V and J genes are TRBV9 and TRBJ2-2; D is undetermined. The CDR3 spans 15 residues. V was clipped by 0 bases and J by 2 bases, with 8 bases between them. The germline V gene has CDR1 SGDLS and CDR2 YYNGEE. The CDR3 loop reads CASSVETGNTGELFF. The CDR3 region has the DNA TGTGCCAGCAGCGTAGAAACTGGTAACACCGGGGAGCTGTTTTTT.

V gene TRBV29-1 combines with J gene TRBJ2-5, with 14 bases fitting TRBD2. The CDR3 runs to 17 residues. V was clipped by 0 bases and J by 5 bases; unmatched bases: 8. CDR1 and CDR2 from the germline V gene are SQVTM and ANQGSEA. The CDR3 bases are TGCAGCGTTGAAGATCTTGGGACTAGCGGGAGTTGGGAGACCCAGTACTTC. Protein: CSVEDLGTSGSWETQYF.

The chain uses TRBV27 and TRBJ1-5; D uncertain. CDR1 and CDR2 from the germline V gene are MNHEY and SMNVEV (reference sequence). The ends were cut back, 10 bases at V and 9 bases at J, with 7 bases in the middle. The CDR3 runs 9 residues. The CDR3 region has the DNA TGTGCCATCCCCGGGCCCCAGCATTTT. This translates into CAIPGPQHF.

The chain has TRBV4-1 and TRBJ2-3, with TRBD1 matching 7 bases. The V gene end was trimmed by 4 bases and the J gene end by 0 bases; junction bases not matched to a gene: 7. The germline V gene encodes CDR1 MGHRA and CDR2 YSYEKL. This CDR3 is 16 amino acids long. In DNA form, the CDR3 reads TGCGCCAGCAGCCTGGGGACAGCTTCTAGCACAGATACGCAGTATTTT. This gives the protein CASSLGTASSTDTQYF.

V is TRBV29-1 and J is TRBJ2-5, with 8 bases fitting TRBD1. The tail of the sequence fits TRBJ2-7 better, so the J call may be wrong. The CDR3 sequence is 14 residues long. Germline lookup yields CDR1 SQVTM and CDR2 ANQGSEA. The DNA for the CDR3 is TGCAGCGTTGAAGTGGAACAGGGGGCCTACGAGCAGTACTTC. This codes for CSVEVEQGAYEQYF.

This chain uses TRBV2 with TRBJ2-3; D is unclear. The V end was cut by 3 bases, the J end by 2 bases, with 6 bases between. The length of the CDR3 is 13 residues. Germline values: CDR1 SNHLY, CDR2 FYNNEI. The CDR3 sequence is CASSELDTDTQYF. CDR3 in DNA: TGTGCCAGCAGTGAGCTAGACACAGATACGCAGTATTTT.

The chain links TRBV5-1 to TRBJ2-3; 9 bases match TRBD2. V lost 1 base, J lost 2 bases, and 11 bases stayed unmatched. The CDR3 loop spans 18 amino acids. Germline assignment: CDR1 SGHRS and CDR2 YFSETQ. Here the CDR3 DNA reads TGCGCCAGCAGCTTGACAGGGAGGGCTAGCGGGGTCACAGATACGCAGTATTTT. Translating it yields CASSLTGRASGVTDTQYF.

V gene TRBV9 combines with J gene TRBJ1-2; D not resolved. Between the trimmed V and J ends, which lost 0 bases and 9 bases, there was a span of 18 bases. From germline, CDR1 is SGDLS and CDR2 YYNGEE. There are 15 residues in the CDR3. The CDR3 here is CASSVVVNGPGSYTF. CDR3 in DNA: TGTGCCAGCAGCGTAGTGGTAAATGGGCCCGGTAGCTACACCTTC. Looking up the rest from reference TRBV9 and TRBJ1-2 gives the full variable domain: DSGVTQTPKHLITATGQRVTLRCSPRSGDLSVYWYQQSLDQGLQFLIQYYNGEERAKGNILERFSAQQFPDLHSELNLSSLELGDSALYFCASSVVVNGPGSYTFGSGTRLTVV.

The V gene is TRBV5-1, the J gene TRBJ2-7; 7 nucleotides match TRBD2. CDR1 SGHRS and CDR2 YFSETQ come from the germline V gene. This CDR3 is 15 amino acids long. V lost 4 bases to trimming and J lost 8 bases; unmatched junction nucleotides: 15. The CDR3 region is CASSPDMPGGPQQYF. CDR3 nucleotides: TGCGCCAGCAGCCCAGACATGCCGGGAGGCCCCCAGCAGTACTTC.

This chain's CDR3 is CASSSPSAPYTEAFF. CDR3 bases: TGTGCCAGCAGCTCCCCGAGCGCCCCGTACACTGAAGCTTTCTTT. This sequence joins TRBV5-4 and TRBJ1-1; D is unclear. V gave up 3 bases and J gave up 3 bases, with 15 bases separating them. The CDR3 covers 15 residues. CDR1 SGHNT and CDR2 YYREEE come from the germline V gene (reference sequence).

The gene calls are TRBV7-3 and TRBJ2-3; 12 bases are shared with TRBD2. The V segment lost 7 bases and the J segment 4 bases; nucleotides outside the gene matches: 12. The germline V gene encodes CDR1 SGHTA and CDR2 FQGTGA. The length of the CDR3 is 17 residues. CDR3 sequence (DNA): TGTGCCAGCACTTTACCGACTAGCGGGAGCCTCTCAGATACGCAGTATTTT. Protein: CASTLPTSGSLSDTQYF.

CDR3 nucleotides: TGTGCCAGCAGTCTAAAAGGGGGTCGGGGCCACACCGGGGAGCTGTTTTTT. Translated: CASSLKGGRGHTGELFF. V gene TRBV21-1 combines with J gene TRBJ2-2; TRBD1 is the table's D call and was not checked against the DNA. TRBV21-1 is labeled a pseudogene. The CDR3 covers 17 residues.

Concerning this clone: Other DNA sequences within the sample encode an identical CDR3. This sequence joins TRBV19 and TRBJ1-1; 7 bases match TRBD1. J was trimmed by 0 bases and V by 3 bases; bases with no gene match: 1. The CDR3 loop spans 14 amino acids. The germline V gene has CDR1 LNHDA and CDR2 SQIVND (reference sequence). This CDR3 is CASSMGQMNTEAFF. DNA for the CDR3: TGTGCCAGTAGTATGGGACAGATGAACACTGAAGCTTTCTTT.